The next 8 T cell receptor beta chains were all read from a single sample in a study of blood T cell repertoires in COVID-19. Only in-frame clones appear in the TCRdb table, and some are missing; sequencing was by immunoSEQ multiplex PCR. The table lists under 200,000 clones, about 83% of them singletons, with approximately 1.5% in the top ten. Sequenced: peripheral blood. The receptors originated from a human donor in a cohort sampled during active COVID-19.

V and J are TRBV15 and TRBJ2-7; D is perhaps TRBD2 (7 bases). CDR1 LNHNV and CDR2 YYDKDF come from the germline V gene (reference sequence). V lost 0 bases and J 2 bases, leaving 11 bases between the germline ends. The CDR3 is 15 amino acids. The CDR3 loop is CATSREGAGAYEQYF. CDR3 nucleotide sequence: TGTGCCACCAGCAGAGAGGGGGCGGGAGCCTACGAGCAGTACTTC.

The V and J genes are TRBV28 and TRBJ1-5, with D unresolved. CDR3 size: 15 residues. V was shortened by 7 bases and J by 5 bases, with 18 bases between the two germline ends. Germline V gives CDR1 MDHEN, CDR2 SYDVKM. In DNA, the CDR3 is TGTGCCAGCAATCAAGCCCGGTTCCCCCATCAGCCCCAGCATTTT. Translated: CASNQARFPHQPQHF.

The V gene is TRBV27, the J gene TRBJ2-7; TRBD1 matches at 7 bases. V trimming: 10 bases; J trimming: 4 bases; junction bases outside the gene matches: 13. The CDR3 runs 14 residues. From germline, CDR1 is MNHEY and CDR2 SMNVEV (reference sequence). CDR3 loop: CATSTGRVSYEQYF. In DNA form, the CDR3 reads TGTGCCACCTCGACAGGGAGAGTATCTTACGAGCAGTACTTC.

This chain connects TRBV18 to TRBJ2-7; 8 bases agree with TRBD1. This CDR3 is built from 14 residues. Germline V gives CDR1 KGHSH, CDR2 LQKENI. With V trimmed by 3 bases and J by 3 bases, 4 bases remained unmatched. In DNA, the CDR3 is TGTGCCAGCTCACCCCCAGGGGGCGACTACGAGCAGTACTTC. Its translation is CASSPPGGDYEQYF.

V gene TRBV4-3 combines with J gene TRBJ1-1; D perhaps matches TRBD1 (5 bases). The CDR3 length is 15 residues. Deletions cut 3 bases from V and 0 bases from J, with 11 bases between. Germline CDR1 reads LGHNA; CDR2 reads YSLEER. CDR3 DNA sequence: TGCGCCAGCAGCCAGGCGGGACGGTTGAACACTGAAGCTTTCTTT. Translating it yields CASSQAGRLNTEAFF.

The J gene is TRBJ1-5, the V gene TRBV6-6; tentatively, D is TRBD1 (5 bases). V was trimmed by 5 bases and J by 6 bases, leaving 17 bases between them. The CDR3 has 15 residues. Germline CDR1 is MNHNY and CDR2 is SVGAGI (reference sequence). The CDR3 loop reads CASSRTGGIGQPQHF. The CDR3 DNA sequence: TGTGCCAGCAGTCGAACGGGGGGAATCGGTCAGCCCCAGCATTTT.

J is TRBJ2-3 and V is TRBV6-6; possibly TRBD1 for D (5 bases). V lost 3 bases to trimming and J lost 0 bases, with 7 bases between them. CDR1 MNHNY and CDR2 SVGAGI come from the germline V gene (reference sequence). The length of the CDR3 is 14 residues. This CDR3 is CASSYGQSTDTQYF. CDR3 DNA sequence: TGTGCCAGCAGTTATGGACAAAGCACAGATACGCAGTATTTT.

V and J are TRBV5-1 and TRBJ1-2, with D possibly TRBD1 on 6 matching bases. Germline CDR1 reads SGHRS; CDR2 reads YFSETQ. The CDR3 totals 14 residues. V dropped 4 bases and J dropped 7 bases, with 17 bases sitting between them. The chain's CDR3 is CASSDTQGNRGYTF. In DNA form, the CDR3 reads TGCGCCAGCAGCGACACTCAGGGGAATCGTGGCTACACCTTC.